The entry that follows covers one T cell receptor beta chain sequence. Sequenced by immunoSEQ multiplex PCR; TCRdb stores in-frame clones only, minus some. This table holds 10,000 or so clones, around 79% found once. These data are taken from a study of somatic mutations in cytotoxic T cells in rheumatoid arthritis. Researchers isolated CD4+ and CD8+ cells by positive magnetic bead selection and then checked their purity by flow cytometry. J was trimmed by 4 bases and V by 8 bases; bases with no gene match: 18. Germline V gene data show CDR1 as SNHLY and CDR2 as FYNNEI. The CDR3 has 17 amino acids. The sequencing sample was made of CD8+ T cells sorted from blood. The receptor comes from an adult with rheumatoid arthritis. The chain carries TRBV2 and TRBJ2-7; 9 bases line up with TRBD1. The DNA of the CDR3 is TGTGCCAGCTTGAACCCCGGGGGACAGGGTATCGAATACGAGCAGTACTTC. Its protein is CASLNPGGQGIEYEQYF.